These T cell receptor beta chains were read from a single sample in a study of CD8 T cells in ankylosing spondylitis. Via MiXCR, TCRdb re-called the 5' RACE reads, giving one row per CDR3 protein. The sample shows roughly 450,000 distinct CDR3 sequences, more than 25% of them seen only once. The sequencing input was blood, either unsorted or a sorted T cell fraction (not recorded which). The receptors stem from a male donor with ankylosing spondylitis. The CDR3 runs from the conserved cysteine through the conserved F or W. D genes are given only for firm matches. For some rows the clone size is stated as once, few or many, or as a class when expanded; others skip it.

v_gene: TRBV27
abundance: NA
j_gene: TRBJ2-1
d_gene: TRBD2
CDR3aa: CASISRLADSYNEQFF
CDR3nt: TGTGCCAGCATTAGCCGACTAGCGGACTCTTACAATGAGCAGTTCTTC

v_gene: TRBV12-3/TRBV12-4
abundance: NA
j_gene: TRBJ1-4
d_gene: TRBD1
CDR3aa: CASRLGQGRFEKLFF
CDR3nt: TGTGCCAGCAGATTGGGACAGGGAAGATTTGAAAAACTGTTTTTT

v_gene: TRBV5-1
abundance: many
j_gene: TRBJ2-5
d_gene: NA
CDR3aa: CASSLGTAQETQYF
CDR3nt: TGTGCCAGCAGCCTCGGGACGGCCCAAGAGACCCAGTACTTC

v_gene: TRBV10-3
abundance: few
j_gene: TRBJ2-3
d_gene: NA
CDR3aa: CAITPDSNGDTQYF
CDR3nt: TGTGCCATCACTCCCGACTCAAATGGAGATACGCAGTATTTT

v_gene: TRBV10-3
abundance: NA
j_gene: TRBJ2-1
d_gene: TRBD2
CDR3aa: CAISGSGRLYNEQFF
CDR3nt: TGTGCCATCAGTGGTAGCGGGAGGCTCTACAATGAGCAGTTCTTC

v_gene: TRBV20-1
abundance: NA
j_gene: TRBJ2-3
d_gene: NA
CDR3aa: CSARDQGQGGSTDTQYF
CDR3nt: TGCAGTGCTAGAGATCAAGGGCAGGGGGGAAGCACAGATACGCAGTATTTT

v_gene: TRBV2
abundance: few
j_gene: TRBJ2-7
d_gene: TRBD2
CDR3aa: CASGSGRAGYEQYF
CDR3nt: TGTGCCAGCGGTAGCGGGAGGGCCGGGTACGAGCAGTACTTC

v_gene: TRBV3-1
abundance: many
j_gene: TRBJ1-1
d_gene: TRBD1
CDR3aa: CASSLTGEGYTEAFF
CDR3nt: TGTGCCAGCAGCCTGACAGGGGAAGGGTACACTGAAGCTTTCTTT

v_gene: TRBV20-1
abundance: few
j_gene: TRBJ2-5
d_gene: NA
CDR3aa: CSARVPKETQYF
CDR3nt: TGCAGTGCTAGAGTCCCCAAAGAGACCCAGTACTTC

v_gene: TRBV3-1
abundance: NA
j_gene: TRBJ2-1
d_gene: TRBD2
CDR3aa: CASSPLPGTSGRAVTYNEQFF
CDR3nt: TGTGCCAGCAGCCCCCTTCCCGGGACTAGCGGGAGGGCCGTAACCTACAATGAGCAGTTCTTC

v_gene: TRBV2
abundance: NA
j_gene: TRBJ2-2
d_gene: NA
CDR3aa: CASSADHQGTGELFF
CDR3nt: TGTGCCAGCAGTGCGGACCACCAGGGGACCGGGGAGCTGTTTTTT

v_gene: TRBV5-1
abundance: few
j_gene: TRBJ1-1
d_gene: NA
CDR3aa: CASSLQGGRRMNTEAFF
CDR3nt: TGCGCCAGCAGCCTACAGGGCGGTAGACGAATGAACACTGAAGCTTTCTTT

v_gene: TRBV6-1
abundance: NA
j_gene: TRBJ1-5
d_gene: NA
CDR3aa: CPSSRTGYSNQPQHF
CDR3nt: TGTCCCAGCAGCCGTACAGGGTATAGCAATCAGCCCCAGCATTTT

v_gene: TRBV24-1
abundance: NA
j_gene: TRBJ1-2
d_gene: NA
CDR3aa: CATSDRGGYTF
CDR3nt: TGTGCCACCAGTGACAGGGGTGGCTACACCTTC

v_gene: TRBV18
abundance: NA
j_gene: TRBJ1-1
d_gene: NA
CDR3aa: CASSRGSTGTEAFF
CDR3nt: TGTGCCAGCTCACGTGGCTCAACAGGCACTGAAGCTTTCTTT

v_gene: TRBV24-1
abundance: NA
j_gene: TRBJ2-2
d_gene: NA
CDR3aa: CATSGDLGRSGELFF
CDR3nt: TGTGCCACCAGTGGGGACTTGGGGCGGTCCGGGGAGCTGTTTTTT

v_gene: TRBV29-1
abundance: few
j_gene: TRBJ2-3
d_gene: NA
CDR3aa: CSVARGKRDTQYF
CDR3nt: TGCAGCGTTGCCCGGGGCAAGAGAGATACGCAGTATTTT

v_gene: TRBV5-1
abundance: many
j_gene: TRBJ2-2
d_gene: NA
CDR3aa: CASSPGQNTGELFF
CDR3nt: TGCGCCAGCAGCCCAGGACAGAACACCGGGGAGCTGTTTTTT

v_gene: TRBV7-9
abundance: NA
j_gene: TRBJ2-1
d_gene: TRBD1
CDR3aa: CASPKEGANEQFF
CDR3nt: TGTGCCAGCCCTAAAGAGGGGGCGAATGAGCAGTTCTTC

v_gene: TRBV4-1
abundance: NA
j_gene: TRBJ2-3
d_gene: NA
CDR3aa: CASSQDITGSADTQYF
CDR3nt: TGCGCCAGCAGCCAAGACATAACAGGGAGTGCAGATACGCAGTATTTT

v_gene: TRBV20-1
abundance: NA
j_gene: TRBJ2-1
d_gene: TRBD2
CDR3aa: CSVLAGVDEQFF
CDR3nt: TGCAGTGTATTAGCGGGAGTCGATGAGCAGTTCTTC

v_gene: TRBV15
abundance: NA
j_gene: TRBJ1-5
d_gene: NA
CDR3aa: CATSREQGLNQPQHF
CDR3nt: TGTGCCACCAGCAGGGAACAGGGTTTAAATCAGCCCCAGCATTTT

v_gene: TRBV18
abundance: NA
j_gene: TRBJ2-7
d_gene: NA
CDR3aa: CASSRRDIDSYEQYF
CDR3nt: TGTGCCAGCTCCCGGCGGGACATAGACTCCTACGAGCAGTACTTC

v_gene: TRBV5-1
abundance: NA
j_gene: TRBJ2-7
d_gene: NA
CDR3aa: CASSLAGPTEQYF
CDR3nt: TGCGCCAGCAGCTTGGCCGGCCCCACGGAGCAGTACTTC

v_gene: TRBV20-1
abundance: NA
j_gene: TRBJ2-7
d_gene: NA
CDR3aa: CSAGLTRGAVYEQYF
CDR3nt: TGCAGTGCTGGGTTGACTAGGGGGGCTGTCTACGAGCAGTACTTC